This TCR beta chain stems from a study of neoadjuvant anti-PD-1 for oral cavity cancer. Study conclusions and caveats: With three patients per group, TCR findings need larger cohorts.

As for this clone: Antigen: not known.

Described time point: after neoadjuvant nivolumab, at surgical resection. The patients had HPV-negative, locally advanced oral cavity squamous cell carcinoma. No culture or expansion preceded analysis of these blood cells. The CDR3 consists of 16 residues. The ends were cut back, 2 bases at V and 5 bases at J, with 15 bases in the middle. Germline loops: CDR1 SGHTA, CDR2 FQGNSA. Most PBMC samples had around 0.5 ug input DNA in six replicates. TCRdb's copy holds only in-frame clones and misses some; the assay was immunoSEQ multiplex PCR. The sample contains more than 13,000 clones, 65% to 85% of which appear only once.

The sequencing used PBMCs, collected after nivolumab (anti-PD-1) treatment. This TCR was sampled from a person aged 35-79 years with oral cavity squamous cell carcinoma. This chain connects TRBV7-2 to TRBJ1-4; D is unresolved. CDR3 sequence reads: CASSLKGRRENEKLFF. The CDR3 DNA follows: TGTGCCAGCAGCTTAAAGGGTCGACGGGAGAATGAAAAACTGTTTTTT.